This T cell receptor beta chain comes out of a study of blood T cell repertoires in COVID-19. About the study: PBMCs, B-cell-depleted T cells, or T cells provided the cDNA or gDNA that made up the material.

Only in-frame clones appear in the TCRdb table, and some are missing; sequencing was by immunoSEQ multiplex PCR. The sample yields around 100,000 clones, approximately 89% seen once. The specimen was peripheral blood. This TCR derives from a man in his forties or fifties with active COVID-19.

The CDR3 protein is CASTMTGGGGELFF. The CDR3 DNA follows: TGTGCCAGTACGATGACAGGGGGCGGCGGGGAGCTGTTTTTT. The chain is built from TRBV19 and TRBJ2-2; 10 bases align to TRBD1. Germline V gene sequence: CDR1 LNHDA, CDR2 SQIVND (reference sequence). The trim removed 7 bases at V and 7 bases at J, leaving 6 bases unmatched. This CDR3 contains 14 residues.